The clone carrying this T cell receptor beta chain has only a few counts. The data stem from a study of T cells after yellow fever vaccination. TCRdb fed the 5' RACE reads into MiXCR, producing one record per CDR3 protein. The sample consists of 300,000 to 350,000 distinct CDR3 sequences, under 5% of them appearing once. This CDR3 spans 14 amino acids. Germline CDR1 and CDR2: SGHDT and YYEEEE. V lost 4 bases and J lost 4; bases outside the gene matches: 5. The TCR sequence derives from a man younger than 35 who received the YFV17D yellow fever vaccine. Sequencing used PBMCs, obtained 5 days after the yellow fever booster vaccination. This chain connects TRBV5-6 to TRBJ2-5; TRBD2 aligns across 9 bases. The CDR3 spells CASSPLAGLETQYF. CDR3 DNA: TGTGCCAGCAGCCCGCTAGCGGGGTTAGAGACCCAGTACTTC. Full variable domain (rest looked up from reference TRBV5-6 and TRBJ2-5): DAGVTQSPTHLIKTRGQQVTLRCSPKSGHDTVSWYQQALGQGPQFIFQYYEEEERQRGNFPDRFSGHQFPNYSSELNVNALLLGDSALYLCASSPLAGLETQYFGPGTRLLVL.